This T cell receptor beta chain derives from a study of T cells in Graves' hyperthyroidism and ophthalmopathy (dated by TCRdb to about 2019). About the full investigation: Peripheral blood samples were taken at initial diagnosis, before any treatment was given. In several Graves' hyperthyroidism patients, the study also compared T-cell repertoires from thyroid tissue with T-cell repertoires from blood. After blood sampling, hyperthyroidism patients were treated with methimazole at a starting dose of 30 mg daily, and ophthalmopathy patients were treated with high-dose intravenous methylprednisolone. Whether ophthalmopathy could be predicted prospectively was tested in an independent validation cohort made up of roughly 20 hyperthyroidism patients plus 17 patients who later progressed to ophthalmopathy. The approximately 100 discovery patients were randomly split 7:3 into training and test sets. TCR V-J signatures able to tell the groups apart were searched for in a discovery cohort of approximately 95 patients, of whom 43 had Graves' ophthalmopathy and 55 to 60 had stable Graves' hyperthyroidism. TCR Vbeta CDR3 sequencing of 140 or so peripheral blood samples (over 40 ophthalmopathy, 70 to 85 hyperthyroidism and some 17 progressor patients) is reported in the paper.

Overall results and qualifications from the work: No statistical method was used to fix the sample size in advance, and group allocation was not hidden from the investigators. In validation, the model predicted progression to ophthalmopathy with approximately 70% sensitivity and about 73% specificity, a median of 6.5 months before onset. A model built on a 13 V-J signature distinguished ophthalmopathy from stable hyperthyroidism, reaching roughly 88% sensitivity and around 82% specificity in cross-validation and 80%/75% in testing. Most expanded thyroid clonotypes (frequency above 0.001) were also detected in blood, suggesting blood repertoires may reflect thyroid immune responses.

Of note for this clonotype: Its recognized antigen is unknown. Per-base quality was not reported, and no clone a single base away is much larger than it.

The TCR beta CDR3 regions were amplified from RNA transcripts. The TCR CDR3 was subjected to a first round of RT-PCR using the HTBI primer set and the Qiagen OneStep RT-PCR kit. Libraries were constructed in a second round of multiplex PCR, after which size selection and purification were performed. Sequencing of the libraries was done on an Illumina HiSeq2000 using paired-end 100 bp reads. As for the authors' bioinformatics: SOAPnuke was used to process the raw data, throwing out any read that contained adapters or uncalled bases, had a mean Phred below 15, or lacked an exact constant-primer or identifier match. COPE v1.2.5 was used to merge high-quality paired reads, and clonotypes were defined as unique nucleotide sequences. MiTCR v1.1 was used to align the clonotypes against IMGT TRBV, TRBD and TRBJ reference segments. Only V-J combinations with frequency above 0.0001, covering 99% to 99.2% of repertoires, were analysed. A TCS score was defined as the ratio of F50 (clonal expansion) to E x V (chaos), with BLOSUM62-based TCRdist applied between CDR3 peptides within each V-J. Welch's t-statistics and random forest reduced roughly 500 V-J features to 10 to 15, which were used in a naive Bayes classifier (R e1071). Thyroid-blood repertoire similarity was quantified with the Morisita-Horn index. TCRdb passed the public sequencing reads through fastp at Q25 and MiXCR, retaining productive beta sequences. Every distinct CDR3 protein forms one entry, paired with its most common genes and DNA. The authors' filters were not applied to this entry. This sample holds approximately 610,000 distinct CDR3 sequences; roughly 15% were observed only once. The ten largest clones represent roughly 4.3% of the sample.

Ophthalmopathy patients had moderately to severely active disease, with a Clinical Activity Score of 3 or more, a NOSPECS grade of 4 or more, and a disease duration of less than 3 months. Patients with uncontrolled infections, other autoimmune diseases, pregnancy or lactation were excluded. Diagnoses were based on clinical symptoms, serum thyroxine and TRAb, thyroid ultrasound and orbital computed tomography. Ficoll-Paque density gradient centrifugation was used to isolate PBMCs from around 10 ml of fresh peripheral blood. Total RNA was extracted using Trizol reagent, and RNA quality was assessed on an Agilent 2100 Bioanalyzer. Trimming takes 0 bases off V and 6 bases off J; junction bases not matched to a gene: 1. Counted from cysteine to phenylalanine, this CDR3 has 14 amino acids. Of the read, only the CDR3 DNA is kept; its 42 bases are in frame from base 1. CDR1 SGDLS and CDR2 YYNGEE were looked up in the germline V gene.

The sequence is built from TRBV9 and TRBJ2-2; TRBD2 fits 8 bases in the junction. Sequenced input: blood. This sequence originates from a woman between 40 and 55 years old with Graves' ophthalmopathy. The DNA reads TGTGCCAGCAGCGTAGAAGCGGGAGCCGGGGAGCTGTTTTTT. Its protein reads: CASSVEAGAGELFF.